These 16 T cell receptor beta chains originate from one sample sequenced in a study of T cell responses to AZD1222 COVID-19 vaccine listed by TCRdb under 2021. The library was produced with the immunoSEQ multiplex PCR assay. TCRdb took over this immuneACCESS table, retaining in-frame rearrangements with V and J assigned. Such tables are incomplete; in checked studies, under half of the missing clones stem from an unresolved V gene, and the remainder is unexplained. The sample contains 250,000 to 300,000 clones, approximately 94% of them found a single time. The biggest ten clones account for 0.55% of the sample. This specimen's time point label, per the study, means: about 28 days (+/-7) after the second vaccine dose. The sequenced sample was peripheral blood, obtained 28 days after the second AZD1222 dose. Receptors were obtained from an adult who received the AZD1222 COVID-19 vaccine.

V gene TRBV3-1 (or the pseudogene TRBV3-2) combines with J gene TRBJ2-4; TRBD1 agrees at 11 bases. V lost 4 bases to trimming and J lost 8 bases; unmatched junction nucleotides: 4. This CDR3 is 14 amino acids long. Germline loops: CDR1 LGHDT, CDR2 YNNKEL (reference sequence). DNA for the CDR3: TGTGCCAGCAGCCCAGGACAGGGGGCGGACATTCAGTACTTC. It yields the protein CASSPGQGADIQYF.

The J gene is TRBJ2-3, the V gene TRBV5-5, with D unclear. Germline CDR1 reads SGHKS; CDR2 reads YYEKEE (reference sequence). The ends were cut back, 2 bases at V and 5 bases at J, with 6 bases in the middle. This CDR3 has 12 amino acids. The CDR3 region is CASSLPEDTQYF. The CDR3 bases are TGTGCCAGCAGCTTACCGGAAGATACGCAGTATTTT.

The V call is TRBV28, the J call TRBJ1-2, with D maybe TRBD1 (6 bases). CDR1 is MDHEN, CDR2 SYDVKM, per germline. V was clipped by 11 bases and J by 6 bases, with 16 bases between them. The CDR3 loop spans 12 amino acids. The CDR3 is CAVKWGGDGYTF. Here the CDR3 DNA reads TGTGCCGTCAAGTGGGGGGGCGATGGCTACACCTTC.

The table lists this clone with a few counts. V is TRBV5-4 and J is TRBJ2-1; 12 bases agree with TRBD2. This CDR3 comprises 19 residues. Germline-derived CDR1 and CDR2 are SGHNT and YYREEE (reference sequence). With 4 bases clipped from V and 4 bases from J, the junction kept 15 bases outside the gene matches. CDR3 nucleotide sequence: TGTGCCAGCAGCCGCGGGACTACTAGCGGGAGGACCCTTTACAATGAGCAGTTCTTC. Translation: CASSRGTTSGRTLYNEQFF.

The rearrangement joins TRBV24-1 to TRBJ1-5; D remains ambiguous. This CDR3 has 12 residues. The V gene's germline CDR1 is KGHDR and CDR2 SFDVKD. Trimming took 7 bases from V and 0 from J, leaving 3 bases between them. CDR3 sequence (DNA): TGTGCCACCAGCAATAGCAATCAGCCCCAGCATTTT. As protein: CATSNSNQPQHF.

The chain's CDR3 is CASSRDSENSPLHF. For the CDR3, the DNA is TGTGCCAGCAGTCGGGACAGCGAAAATTCACCCCTCCACTTT. The V call is TRBV27, the J call TRBJ1-6, with TRBD1 matching 7 bases. V shed 5 bases and J 7 bases; nucleotides not matched to a gene: 5. The CDR3 has 14 amino acids. Germline V lookup: CDR1 MNHEY, CDR2 SMNVEV (reference sequence).

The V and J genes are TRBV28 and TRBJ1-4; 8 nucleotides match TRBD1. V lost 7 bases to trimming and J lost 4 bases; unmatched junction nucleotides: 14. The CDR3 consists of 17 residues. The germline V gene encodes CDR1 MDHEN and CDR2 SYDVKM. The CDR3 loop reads CASTKQGVKVLNEKLFF. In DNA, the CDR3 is TGTGCCAGCACCAAACAGGGGGTTAAGGTCCTTAATGAAAAACTGTTTTTT. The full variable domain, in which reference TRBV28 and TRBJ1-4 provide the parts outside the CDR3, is DVKVTQSSRYLVKRTGEKVFLECVQDMDHENMFWYRQDPGLGLRLIYFSYDVKMKEKGDIPEGYSVSREKKERFSLILESASTNQTSMYLCASTKQGVKVLNEKLFFGSGTQLSVL.

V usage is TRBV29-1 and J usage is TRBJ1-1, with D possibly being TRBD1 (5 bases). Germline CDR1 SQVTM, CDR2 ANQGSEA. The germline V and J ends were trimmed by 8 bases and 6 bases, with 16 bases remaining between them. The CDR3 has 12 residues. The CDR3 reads CSSGRAEAEAFF. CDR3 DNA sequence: TGCAGCTCCGGCAGGGCGGAGGCTGAAGCTTTCTTT.

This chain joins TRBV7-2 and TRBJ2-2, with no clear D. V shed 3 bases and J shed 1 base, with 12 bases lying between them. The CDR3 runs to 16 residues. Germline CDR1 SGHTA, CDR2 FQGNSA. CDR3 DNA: TGTGCCAGCAGCTTTTATAGACACCTGAACACCGGGGAGCTGTTTTTT. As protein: CASSFYRHLNTGELFF.

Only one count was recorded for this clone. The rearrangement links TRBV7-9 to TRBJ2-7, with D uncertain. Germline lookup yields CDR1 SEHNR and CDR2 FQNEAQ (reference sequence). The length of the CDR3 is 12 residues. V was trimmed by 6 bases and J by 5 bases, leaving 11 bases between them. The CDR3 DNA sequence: TGTGCCAGCAGATCTGCCTTGAACGAGCAGTACTTC. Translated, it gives CASRSALNEQYF.

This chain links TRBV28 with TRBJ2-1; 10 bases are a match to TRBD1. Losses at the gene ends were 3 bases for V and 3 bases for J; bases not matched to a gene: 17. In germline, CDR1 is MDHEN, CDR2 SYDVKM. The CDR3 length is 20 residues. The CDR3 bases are TGTGCCAGCAGTTTCCGCCGGACAGGGGGGGGGACTACTAACTACAATGAGCAGTTCTTC. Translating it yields CASSFRRTGGGTTNYNEQFF.

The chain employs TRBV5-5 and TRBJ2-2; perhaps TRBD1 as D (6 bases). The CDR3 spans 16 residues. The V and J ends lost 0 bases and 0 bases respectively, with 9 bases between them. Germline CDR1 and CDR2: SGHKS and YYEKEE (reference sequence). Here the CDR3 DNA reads TGTGCCAGCAGCTTGGGGCAGGGGACGAACACCGGGGAGCTGTTTTTT. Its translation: CASSLGQGTNTGELFF.

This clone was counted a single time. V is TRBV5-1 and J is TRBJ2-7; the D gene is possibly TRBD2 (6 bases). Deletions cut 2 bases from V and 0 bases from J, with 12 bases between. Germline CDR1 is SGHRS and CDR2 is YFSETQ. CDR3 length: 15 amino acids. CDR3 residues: CASSFGIGGSYEQYF. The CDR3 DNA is TGCGCCAGCAGCTTCGGAATCGGGGGCTCCTACGAGCAGTACTTC.

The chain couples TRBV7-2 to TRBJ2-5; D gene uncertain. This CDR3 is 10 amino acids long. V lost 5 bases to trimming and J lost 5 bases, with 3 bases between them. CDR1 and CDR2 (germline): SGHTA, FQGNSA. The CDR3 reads CASSGETQYF. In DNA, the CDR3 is TGTGCCAGCAGCGGGGAGACCCAGTACTTC.

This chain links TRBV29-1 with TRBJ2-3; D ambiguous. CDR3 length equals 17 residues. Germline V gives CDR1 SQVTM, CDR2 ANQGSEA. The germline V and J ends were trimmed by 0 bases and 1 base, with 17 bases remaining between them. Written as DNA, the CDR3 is TGCAGCGTTGAAGATCGGTCAGGTTATCCTGGCACAGATACGCAGTATTTT. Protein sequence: CSVEDRSGYPGTDTQYF.

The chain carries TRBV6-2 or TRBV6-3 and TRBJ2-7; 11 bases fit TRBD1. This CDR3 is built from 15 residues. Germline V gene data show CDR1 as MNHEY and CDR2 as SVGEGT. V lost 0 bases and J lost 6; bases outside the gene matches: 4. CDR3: CASSYSRTGGAEQYF. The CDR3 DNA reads TGTGCCAGCAGTTACTCGAGGACAGGGGGCGCCGAGCAGTACTTC.